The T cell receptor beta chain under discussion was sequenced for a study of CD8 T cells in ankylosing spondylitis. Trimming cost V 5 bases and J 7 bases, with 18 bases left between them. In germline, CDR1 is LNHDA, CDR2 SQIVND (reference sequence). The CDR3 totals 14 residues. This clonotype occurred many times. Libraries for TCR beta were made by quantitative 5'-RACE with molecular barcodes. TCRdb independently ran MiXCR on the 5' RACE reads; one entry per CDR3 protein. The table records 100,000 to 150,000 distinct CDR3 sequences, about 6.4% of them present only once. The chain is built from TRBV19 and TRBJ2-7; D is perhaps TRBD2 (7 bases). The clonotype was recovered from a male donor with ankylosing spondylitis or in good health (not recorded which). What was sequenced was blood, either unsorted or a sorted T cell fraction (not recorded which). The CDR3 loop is CASSPPAGAKEQYF. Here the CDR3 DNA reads TGTGCCAGTAGTCCCCCGGCGGGGGCTAAGGAGCAGTACTTC.